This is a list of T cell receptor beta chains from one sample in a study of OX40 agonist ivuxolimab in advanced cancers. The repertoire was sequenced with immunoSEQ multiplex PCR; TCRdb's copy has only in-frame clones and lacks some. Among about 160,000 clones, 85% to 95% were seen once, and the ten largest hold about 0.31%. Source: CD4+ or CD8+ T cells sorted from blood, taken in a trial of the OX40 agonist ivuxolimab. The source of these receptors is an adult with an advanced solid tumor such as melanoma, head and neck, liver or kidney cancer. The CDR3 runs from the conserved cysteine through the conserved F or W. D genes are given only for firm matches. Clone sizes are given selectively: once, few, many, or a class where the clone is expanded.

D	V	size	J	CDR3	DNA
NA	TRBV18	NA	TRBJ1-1	CASSPGPGNTEAFF	TGTGCCAGCTCACCTGGACCGGGAAATACTGAAGCTTTCTTT
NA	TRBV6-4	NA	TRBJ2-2	CASGNTGELFF	TGTGCCAGCGGTAACACCGGGGAGCTGTTTTTT
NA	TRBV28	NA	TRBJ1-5	CASRQEYQPQHF	TGTGCCAGCAGACAGGAATATCAGCCCCAGCATTTT
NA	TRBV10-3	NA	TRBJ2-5	CAIRAGTQETQYF	TGTGCCATCAGGGCAGGGACTCAAGAGACCCAGTACTTC
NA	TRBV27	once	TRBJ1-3	CASRGRSGNTIYF	TGTGCCAGCAGGGGACGCTCTGGAAACACCATATATTTT
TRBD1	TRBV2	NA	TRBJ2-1	CASSADRANYNEQFF	TGTGCCAGCAGCGCCGACAGGGCGAACTACAATGAGCAGTTCTTC
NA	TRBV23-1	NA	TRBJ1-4	CASSQPKFGQRGEKLFF	TGCGCCAGCAGTCAACCTAAATTCGGACAGCGGGGCGAAAAACTGTTTTTT
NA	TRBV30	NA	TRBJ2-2	CAWSAKGHTGELFF	TGTGCCTGGAGTGCAAAGGGCCACACCGGGGAGCTGTTTTTT
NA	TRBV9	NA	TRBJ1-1	CASSVGQTNTEAFF	TGTGCCAGCAGCGTAGGACAGACGAACACTGAAGCTTTCTTT
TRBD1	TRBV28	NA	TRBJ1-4	CASSSGTGVEKLFF	TGTGCCAGCAGTTCCGGGACAGGGGTTGAAAAACTGTTTTTT
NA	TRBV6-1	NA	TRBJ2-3	CASSERGAVSTDTQYF	TGTGCCAGCAGTGAAAGGGGGGCGGTGAGCACAGATACGCAGTATTTT
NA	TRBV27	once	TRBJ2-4	CASSLSGRPKNIQYF	TGTGCCAGCAGTTTGTCGGGGCGCCCCAAAAACATTCAGTACTTC
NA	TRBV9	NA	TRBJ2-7	CASSGPRNNYEQYF	TGTGCCAGCAGCGGGCCGAGGAATAACTACGAGCAGTACTTC
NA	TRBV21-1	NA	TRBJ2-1	CASSKRLLAGNYNEQFF	TGTGCCAGCAGCAAACGGCTCCTAGCGGGGAACTACAATGAGCAGTTCTTC
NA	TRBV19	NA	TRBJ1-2	CASSIGAEGSYGYTF	TGTGCCAGTAGTATCGGGGCTGAGGGTAGCTATGGCTACACCTTC
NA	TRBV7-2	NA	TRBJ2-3	CASRGPSTDTQYF	TGTGCCAGCAGGGGGCCGAGCACAGATACGCAGTATTTT
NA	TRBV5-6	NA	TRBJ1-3	CASSLDGTGSFSGNTIYF	TGTGCCAGCAGCTTGGATGGGACCGGCTCCTTCTCTGGAAACACCATATATTTT
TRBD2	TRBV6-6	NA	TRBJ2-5	CASSYLMGGETQYF	TGTGCCAGCAGTTACTTGATGGGGGGGGAGACCCAGTACTTC
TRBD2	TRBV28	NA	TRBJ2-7	CASTSAGAGAGTYEQYF	TGTGCCAGCACCTCAGCGGGAGCAGGGGCGGGTACCTACGAGCAGTACTTC
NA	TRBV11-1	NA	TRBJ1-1	CASSVGIMNTEAFF	TGTGCCAGCAGCGTAGGGATCATGAACACTGAAGCTTTCTTT
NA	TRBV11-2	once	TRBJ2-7	CASSLAEFTYEQYF	TGTGCCAGCAGCTTAGCAGAGTTCACCTACGAGCAGTACTTC
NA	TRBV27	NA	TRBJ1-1	CASSLPPGLNTEAFF	TGTGCCAGCAGTTTACCCCCGGGACTCAACACTGAAGCTTTCTTT